This TCR beta chain was recorded in a study of blood T cell repertoires in COVID-19. Overall study context: Sites in the United States, Italy and Spain provided acute and convalescent COVID-19 samples. T cells, B-cell-depleted T cells, or PBMCs provided the cDNA or gDNA that served as material.

This CDR3 region has 11 residues. Deletions cut 3 bases from V and 2 bases from J, with 2 bases between. CDR1 and CDR2 (germline): SGHRS, YFSETQ. Patients from Seattle were sampled longitudinally, starting during active infection. In the study's own analysis: For nucleated cells, counts were estimated from reference gene primer amplification. Using immunoSEQ multiplex PCR, the repertoire was profiled, and TCRdb retains in-frame clones only, with some absent. The D gene and trimming were derived from the DNA, and the V and J assignments and clone size from that table. The data contain 150,000 to 200,000 clones, about 81% of them singletons.

The V gene is TRBV5-1, the J gene TRBJ2-5; D is ambiguous. The sequenced material came from peripheral blood. This TCR came from a woman of 80 years or more with COVID-19, enrolled during active disease. The CDR3, as DNA: TGCGCCAGCAGCTCTCAAGAGACCCAGTACTTC. This gives the protein CASSSQETQYF. The full variable domain, completed using reference TRBV5-1 and TRBJ2-5, is KAGVTQTPRYLIKTRGQQVTLSCSPISGHRSVSWYQQTPGQGLQFLFEYFSETQRNKGNFPGRFSGRQFSNSRSEMNVSTLELGDSALYLCASSSQETQYFGPGTRLLVL.